This TCR beta chain was identified in a study of PD-L1 blockade in urothelial cancer. Whole-study context: Patients had received 0 to 3 prior chemotherapy regimens.

Time point defined: pretreatment peripheral blood. Each patient's cancer was a locally advanced or metastatic urothelial carcinoma. Here immunoSEQ multiplex PCR was the method, and the copy in TCRdb shows in-frame clones only, minus some. The profile shows tens of thousands of clones, approximately 86% of them singletons. Trimming removed 4 bases at V and 0 bases at J, with 13 bases between. Germline V gives CDR1 LGHNA, CDR2 YNFKEQ. The CDR3 is 17 amino acids. This clone was seen a few times. This TCR came from a man aged 60 to 69 with urothelial cancer. The specimen was PBMCs, collected around atezolizumab (anti-PD-L1) treatment. V usage is TRBV4-2 and J usage is TRBJ1-6; D not certain. CDR3 loop: CASSPEARSSYNSPLHF. In DNA form, the CDR3 reads TGTGCCAGCAGCCCCGAAGCCCGAAGCTCCTATAATTCACCCCTCCACTTT.